Below, 11 T cell receptor beta chains from the same sample are listed, as sequenced in a study of T cells in Graves' hyperthyroidism and ophthalmopathy. From RNA transcripts, TCR beta CDR3 regions were amplified. A first-round RT-PCR of the TCR CDR3 used the HTBI primer set. TCRdb independently ran MiXCR on the multiplex PCR reads; one entry per CDR3 protein. There are fewer than 750,000 distinct CDR3 sequences in the sample; approximately 15% occur only once, and around 13% lies in the top ten. The material sequenced was blood. These receptor sequences come from a woman in her forties or fifties with Graves' ophthalmopathy.

The V gene is TRBV9, the J gene TRBJ2-7; perhaps TRBD2 as D (5 bases). Trimming took 0 bases from V and 0 from J, leaving 13 bases between them. Per germline, CDR1 SGDLS and CDR2 YYNGEE. The CDR3 contains 16 residues. CDR3 DNA sequence: TGTGCCAGCAGCGTAGTGGGTAGCGCCTACTCCTACGAGCAGTACTTC. This encodes CASSVVGSAYSYEQYF. The complete variable domain, with remaining parts taken from reference TRBV9 and TRBJ2-7, reads DSGVTQTPKHLITATGQRVTLRCSPRSGDLSVYWYQQSLDQGLQFLIQYYNGEERAKGNILERFSAQQFPDLHSELNLSSLELGDSALYFCASSVVGSAYSYEQYFGPGTRLTVT.

The chain carries TRBV5-6 and TRBJ1-3; the D is unclear. CDR3 size: 15 residues. V lost 5 bases to trimming and J lost 2 bases, with 14 bases between them. The germline gives CDR1 SGHDT, CDR2 YYEEEE. CDR3 amino acids: CASRKGRSTGNTIYF. For the CDR3, the DNA is TGTGCCAGCAGGAAGGGTCGCTCCACTGGAAACACCATATATTTT.

V and J are TRBV24-1 and TRBJ1-2, with D possibly TRBD1 on 6 matching bases. Trimming stripped 3 bases from V and 1 base from J, with 14 bases between. Per the germline V gene, CDR1 is KGHDR and CDR2 is SFDVKD. The CDR3 length is 16 residues. The CDR3 bases are TGTGCCACCAGTGATAGGTCGGGGGCCAATAACTATGGCTACACCTTC. Translation gives CATSDRSGANNYGYTF.

This clonotype was observed many times. The CDR3 region has the DNA TGTGCCAGCAGTTTAGCTAGCTTTGGCACAGATACGCAGTATTTT. Translating it yields CASSLASFGTDTQYF. The V and J genes are TRBV28 and TRBJ2-3; D may be TRBD2 (5 bases). The CDR3 sequence is 15 residues long. Trimming pared 2 bases from V and 1 base from J, leaving 10 bases between. Germline V lookup: CDR1 MDHEN, CDR2 SYDVKM.

The chain links TRBV25-1 to TRBJ2-7, with D uncertain. The CDR3 consists of 13 residues. The V gene lost 8 bases and the J gene lost 4 bases, with 15 bases spanning the gap. Looked up from germline, CDR1 is MGHDK and CDR2 is SYGVNS. CDR3 protein: CASSSSLAYEQYF. The CDR3 DNA sequence: TGTGCCAGCTCCAGCTCCCTGGCTTACGAGCAGTACTTC.

This clonotype was detected only a few times. The V and J genes are TRBV9 and TRBJ1-1; tentative D call: TRBD1 (5 bases). Germline loops: CDR1 SGDLS, CDR2 YYNGEE. The CDR3 runs 14 residues. V shed 4 bases and J shed 0 bases, with 10 bases lying between them. In nucleotides, the CDR3 is TGTGCCAGCAGCCCGACAGTCTTGAACACTGAAGCTTTCTTT. Translating it yields CASSPTVLNTEAFF.

In this sample, this clonotype turned up a few times. V is TRBV24-1 and J is TRBJ2-2; 7 positions agree with TRBD2. Germline V gives CDR1 KGHDR, CDR2 SFDVKD. The J segment lost 6 bases and the V segment lost 6 bases, leaving 9 bases of the junction unmatched. The CDR3 has 15 amino acids. CDR3 protein: CATSRLAGLPGELFF. CDR3 coding DNA: TGTGCCACCAGTCGACTAGCTGGGTTGCCCGGGGAGCTGTTTTTT.

This chain uses TRBV6-2 or TRBV6-3 with TRBJ2-1; 7 nucleotides line up with TRBD2. The trim removed 0 bases at V and 6 bases at J, leaving 8 bases unmatched. The CDR3 loop spans 16 amino acids. Germline loops: CDR1 MNHEY, CDR2 SVGEGT. The CDR3 coding sequence is TGTGCCAGCAGTTACTCCGTCATGAGCGGGACCAATGAGCAGTTCTTC. This gives the protein CASSYSVMSGTNEQFF.

Many counts were recorded for this clonotype. J is TRBJ1-5 and V is TRBV2; 9 bases fit TRBD1. The V gene's germline CDR1 is SNHLY and CDR2 FYNNEI. The CDR3 consists of 19 residues. With V trimmed by 4 bases and J by 1 base, 14 bases remained unmatched. CDR3 residues: CASSGRDRGFGRSNQPQHF. The CDR3 nucleotides read TGTGCCAGCAGTGGAAGAGACAGGGGGTTCGGGAGAAGCAATCAGCCCCAGCATTTT.

This clonotype was detected only a few times. The gene calls are TRBV29-1 and TRBJ2-3; D remains unclear. The CDR3 is 15 residues long. Germline V gives CDR1 SQVTM, CDR2 ANQGSEA. The V end lost 5 bases, the J end lost 2 bases, and 17 bases lay between the germline ends. The CDR3 coding sequence is TGCAGCGTTCAAGGGTCCCCGACGTTCACAGATACGCAGTATTTT. As protein: CSVQGSPTFTDTQYF.

This clonotype has a handful of counts. The chain recombines TRBV10-3 with TRBJ1-2; D not resolved. Germline values: CDR1 ENHRY, CDR2 SYGVKD. The CDR3 covers 11 residues. The ends were cut back, 4 bases at V and 6 bases at J, with 6 bases in the middle. The CDR3 region is CAISGDHGYTF. The DNA of the CDR3 is TGTGCCATCAGTGGAGATCATGGCTACACCTTC.